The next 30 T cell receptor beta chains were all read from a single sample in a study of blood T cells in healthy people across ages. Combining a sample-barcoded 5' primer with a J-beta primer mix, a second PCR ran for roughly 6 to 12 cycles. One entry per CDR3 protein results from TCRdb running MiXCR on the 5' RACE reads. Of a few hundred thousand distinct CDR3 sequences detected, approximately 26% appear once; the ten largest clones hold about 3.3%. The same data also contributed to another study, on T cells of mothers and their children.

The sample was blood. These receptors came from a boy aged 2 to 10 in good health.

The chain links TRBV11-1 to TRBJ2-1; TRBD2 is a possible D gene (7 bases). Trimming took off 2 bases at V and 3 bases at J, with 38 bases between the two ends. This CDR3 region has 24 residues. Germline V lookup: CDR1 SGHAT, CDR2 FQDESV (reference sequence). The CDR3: CASSLLPGTEGGETGGHHYNEQFF. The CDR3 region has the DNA TGTGCCAGCAGCTTACTACCCGGGACCGAGGGGGGCGAGACGGGAGGCCACCACTACAATGAGCAGTTCTTC.

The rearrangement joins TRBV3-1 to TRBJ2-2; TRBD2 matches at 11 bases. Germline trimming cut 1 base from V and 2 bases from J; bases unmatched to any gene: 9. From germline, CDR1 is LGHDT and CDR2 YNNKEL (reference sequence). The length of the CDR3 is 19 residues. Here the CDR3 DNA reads TGTGCCAGCAGCCAAGGGAGACTAGCGGGATCGAGTAACACCGGGGAGCTGTTTTTT. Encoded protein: CASSQGRLAGSSNTGELFF. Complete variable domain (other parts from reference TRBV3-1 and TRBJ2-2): DTAVSQTPKYLVTQMGNDKSIKCEQNLGHDTMYWYKQDSKKFLKIMFSYNNKELIINETVPNRFSPKSPDKAHLNLHINSLELGDSAVYFCASSQGRLAGSSNTGELFFGEGSRLTVL.

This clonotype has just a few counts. CDR3 amino acids: CASSQDSKRGLAGVQNTGELFF. The CDR3, as DNA: TGTGCCAGCAGCCAAGATTCGAAGCGGGGACTAGCGGGGGTGCAGAACACCGGGGAGCTGTTTTTT. The gene calls are TRBV4-2 and TRBJ2-2, with 14 bases fitting TRBD2. The CDR3 runs 22 residues. The ends lost 0 bases at V and 1 base at J; junction bases unmatched: 13. From germline, CDR1 is LGHNA and CDR2 YNFKEQ.

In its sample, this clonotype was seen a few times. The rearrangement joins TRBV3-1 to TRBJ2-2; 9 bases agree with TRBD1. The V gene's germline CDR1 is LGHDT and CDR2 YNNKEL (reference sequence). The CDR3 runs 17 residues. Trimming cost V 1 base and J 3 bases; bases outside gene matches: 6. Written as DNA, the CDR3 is TGTGCCAGCAGCCAAGGCGGGACAGGGACTTACACCGGGGAGCTGTTTTTT. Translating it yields CASSQGGTGTYTGELFF.

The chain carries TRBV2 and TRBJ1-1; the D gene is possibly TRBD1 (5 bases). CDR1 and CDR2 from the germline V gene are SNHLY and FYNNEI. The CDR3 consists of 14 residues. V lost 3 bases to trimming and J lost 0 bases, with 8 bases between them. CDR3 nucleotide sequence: TGTGCCAGCAGTGAGGACAATTTGAACACTGAAGCTTTCTTT. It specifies CASSEDNLNTEAFF.

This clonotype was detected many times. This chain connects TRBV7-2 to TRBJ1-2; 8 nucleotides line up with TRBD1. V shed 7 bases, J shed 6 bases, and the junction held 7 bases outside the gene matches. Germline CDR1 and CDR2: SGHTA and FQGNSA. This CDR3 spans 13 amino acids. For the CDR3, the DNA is TGTGCCAGCACCCTAAGGACAGGGAATGGCTACACCTTC. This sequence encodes CASTLRTGNGYTF.

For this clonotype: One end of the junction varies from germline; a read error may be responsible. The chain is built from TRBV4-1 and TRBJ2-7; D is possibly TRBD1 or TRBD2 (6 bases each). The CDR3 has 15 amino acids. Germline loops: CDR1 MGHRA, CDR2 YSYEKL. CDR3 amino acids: CASSPRSRGLYQQYF. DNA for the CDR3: TGCGCCAGCAGCCCTCGGAGCAGGGGACTCTACCAGCAGTACTTC.

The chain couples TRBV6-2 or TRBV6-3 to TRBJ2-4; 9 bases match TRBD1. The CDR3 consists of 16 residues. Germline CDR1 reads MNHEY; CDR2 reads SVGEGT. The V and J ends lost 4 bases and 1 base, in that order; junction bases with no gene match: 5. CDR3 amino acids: CASSSTGGKAKNIQYF. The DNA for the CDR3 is TGTGCCAGCAGTTCGACAGGGGGTAAGGCCAAAAACATTCAGTACTTC.

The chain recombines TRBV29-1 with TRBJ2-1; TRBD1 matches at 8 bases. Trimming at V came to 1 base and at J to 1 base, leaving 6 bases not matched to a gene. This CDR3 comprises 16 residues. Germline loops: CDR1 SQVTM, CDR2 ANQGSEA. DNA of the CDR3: TGCAGCGTTGAAGTAGGGACAGGTGGATCCTACAATGAGCAGTTCTTC. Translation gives CSVEVGTGGSYNEQFF.

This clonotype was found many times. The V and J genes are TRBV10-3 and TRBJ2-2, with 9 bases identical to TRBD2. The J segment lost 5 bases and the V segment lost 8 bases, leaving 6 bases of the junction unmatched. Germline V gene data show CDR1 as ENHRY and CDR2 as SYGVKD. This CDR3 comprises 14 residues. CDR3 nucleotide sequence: TGTGCCATCCCGAAGACTAGCGGTACCGGGGAGCTGTTTTTT. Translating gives CAIPKTSGTGELFF.

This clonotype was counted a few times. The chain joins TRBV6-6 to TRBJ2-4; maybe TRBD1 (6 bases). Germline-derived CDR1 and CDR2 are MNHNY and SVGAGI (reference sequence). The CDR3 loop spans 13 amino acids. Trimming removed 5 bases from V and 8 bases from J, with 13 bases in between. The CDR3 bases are TGTGCCAGCAGTGCAGGGGAGAAGGACATTCAGTACTTC. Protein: CASSAGEKDIQYF.

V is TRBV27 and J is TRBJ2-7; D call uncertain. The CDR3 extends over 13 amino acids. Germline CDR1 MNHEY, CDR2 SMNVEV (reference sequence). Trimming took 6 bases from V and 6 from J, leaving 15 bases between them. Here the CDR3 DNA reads TGTGCCAGCAGCCTGGCCTACGCCGGCGAGCAGTACTTC. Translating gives CASSLAYAGEQYF.

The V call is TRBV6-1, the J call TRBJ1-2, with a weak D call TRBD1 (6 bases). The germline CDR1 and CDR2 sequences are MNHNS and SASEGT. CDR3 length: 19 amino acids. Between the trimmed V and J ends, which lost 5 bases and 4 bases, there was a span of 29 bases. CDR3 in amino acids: CASSITLHSPMGRGYGYTF. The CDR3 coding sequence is TGTGCCAGCAGTATCACCCTACACTCCCCAATGGGCAGGGGCTATGGCTACACCTTC.

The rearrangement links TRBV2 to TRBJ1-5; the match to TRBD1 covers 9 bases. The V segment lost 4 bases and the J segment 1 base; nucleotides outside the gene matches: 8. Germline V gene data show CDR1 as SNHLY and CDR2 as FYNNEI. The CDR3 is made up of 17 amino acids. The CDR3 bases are TGTGCCAGCAGTGGATCCGGGACAGGGTTGAGCAATCAGCCCCAGCATTTT. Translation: CASSGSGTGLSNQPQHF.

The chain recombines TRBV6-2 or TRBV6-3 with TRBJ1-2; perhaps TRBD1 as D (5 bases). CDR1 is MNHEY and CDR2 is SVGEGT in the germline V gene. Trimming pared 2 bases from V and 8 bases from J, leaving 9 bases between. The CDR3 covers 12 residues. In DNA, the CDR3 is TGTGCCAGCAGTTACGGGGCGCGAGGCTACACCTTC. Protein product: CASSYGARGYTF.

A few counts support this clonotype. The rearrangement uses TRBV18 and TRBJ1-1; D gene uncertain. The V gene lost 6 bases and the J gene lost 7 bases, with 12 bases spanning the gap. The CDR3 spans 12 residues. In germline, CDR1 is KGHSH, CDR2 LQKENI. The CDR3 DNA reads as TGTGCCAGCTCCCCGGCGGGTCTTGAAGCTTTCTTT. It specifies CASSPAGLEAFF.

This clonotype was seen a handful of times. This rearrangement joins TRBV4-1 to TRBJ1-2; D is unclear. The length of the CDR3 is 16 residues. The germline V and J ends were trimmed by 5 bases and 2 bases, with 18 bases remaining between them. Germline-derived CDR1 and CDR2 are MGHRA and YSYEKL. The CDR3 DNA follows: TGCGCCAGCAGCACTAACGTATTACCAGCGAACTATGGCTACACCTTC. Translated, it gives CASSTNVLPANYGYTF.

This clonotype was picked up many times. The CDR3 nucleotides are TGTGCCAGCAGCTTAGCGGGGGGTCAGCCCCAGCATTTT. Amino acid sequence: CASSLAGGQPQHF. The chain recombines TRBV7-2 with TRBJ1-5; D is perhaps TRBD1 (5 bases). Germline V gene sequence: CDR1 SGHTA, CDR2 FQGNSA. This CDR3 has 13 amino acids. V lost 0 bases, J lost 6 bases, and 6 bases lay in between.

In nucleotides, the CDR3 is TGTGCCAGCAGTTACTCAGGGAGGACTGAAGCTTTCTTT. It encodes CASSYSGRTEAFF. The V call is TRBV6-2 or TRBV6-3, the J call TRBJ1-1; D call uncertain. Germline V gene data show CDR1 as MNHEY and CDR2 as SVGEGT. The CDR3 runs 13 residues. V lost 0 bases, J lost 5 bases, and 7 bases lay in between.

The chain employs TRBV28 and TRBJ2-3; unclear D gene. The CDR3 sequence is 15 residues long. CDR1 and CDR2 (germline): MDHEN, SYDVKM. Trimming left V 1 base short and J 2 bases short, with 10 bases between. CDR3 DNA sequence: TGTGCCAGCAGTTTATATCGAGAGCCCACAGATACGCAGTATTTT. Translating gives CASSLYREPTDTQYF.

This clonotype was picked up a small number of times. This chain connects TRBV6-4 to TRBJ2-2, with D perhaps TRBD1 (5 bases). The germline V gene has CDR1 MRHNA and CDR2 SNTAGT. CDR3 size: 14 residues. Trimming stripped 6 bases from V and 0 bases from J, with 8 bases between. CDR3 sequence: CASRRQTNTGELFF. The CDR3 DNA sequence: TGTGCCAGCAGAAGACAGACGAACACCGGGGAGCTGTTTTTT.

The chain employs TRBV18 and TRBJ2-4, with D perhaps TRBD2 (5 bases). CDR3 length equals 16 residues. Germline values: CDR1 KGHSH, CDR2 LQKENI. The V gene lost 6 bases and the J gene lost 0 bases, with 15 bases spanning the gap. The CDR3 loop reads CASSTGLPLAKNIQYF. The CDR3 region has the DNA TGTGCCAGCTCCACCGGACTGCCCCTAGCCAAAAACATTCAGTACTTC.

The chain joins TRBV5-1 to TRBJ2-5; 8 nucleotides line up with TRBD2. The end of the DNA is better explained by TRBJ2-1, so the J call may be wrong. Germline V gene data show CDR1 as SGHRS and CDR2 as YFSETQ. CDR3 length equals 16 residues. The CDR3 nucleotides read TGCGCCAGCAGCTTGTTAATCGGGGGGGTAAACAATGAGCAGTTCTTC. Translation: CASSLLIGGVNNEQFF.

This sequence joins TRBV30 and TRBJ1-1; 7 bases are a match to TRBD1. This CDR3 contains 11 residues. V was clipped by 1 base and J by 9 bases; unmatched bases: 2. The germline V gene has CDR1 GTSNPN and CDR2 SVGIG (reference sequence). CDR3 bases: TGTGCCTGGAGTGAGACAGGGAAAGCTTTCTTT. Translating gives CAWSETGKAFF.

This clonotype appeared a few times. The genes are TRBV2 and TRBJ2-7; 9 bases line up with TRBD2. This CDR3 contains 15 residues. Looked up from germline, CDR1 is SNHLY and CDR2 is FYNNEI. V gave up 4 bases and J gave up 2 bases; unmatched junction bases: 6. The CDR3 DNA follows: TGTGCCAGCAGTGGGACTAGCGAACTAGCCTACGAGCAGTACTTC. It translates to CASSGTSELAYEQYF.

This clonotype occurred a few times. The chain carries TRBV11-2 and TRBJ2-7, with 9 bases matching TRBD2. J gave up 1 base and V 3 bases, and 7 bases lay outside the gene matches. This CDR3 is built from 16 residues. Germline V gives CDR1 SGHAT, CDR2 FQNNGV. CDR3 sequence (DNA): TGTGCCAGCAGCTTGGGTAGCGGGAGTAGTTCCTACGAGCAGTACTTC. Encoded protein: CASSLGSGSSSYEQYF.

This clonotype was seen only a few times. The CDR3 nucleotides are TGTGCCAGCAGTTGGGGTGGGCACGAGCAGTACTTC. Its protein is CASSWGGHEQYF. V is TRBV12-3 or TRBV12-4 and J is TRBJ2-7; D uncertain. Trimming pared 4 bases from V and 5 bases from J, leaving 9 bases between. The CDR3 length is 12 residues.

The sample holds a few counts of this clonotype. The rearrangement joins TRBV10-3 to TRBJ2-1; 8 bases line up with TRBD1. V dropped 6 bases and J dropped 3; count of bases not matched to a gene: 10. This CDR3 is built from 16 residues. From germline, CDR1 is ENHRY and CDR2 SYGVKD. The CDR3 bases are TGTGCCATCAGCCGGAATCAGGGGGCTCGCTACAATGAGCAGTTCTTC. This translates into CAISRNQGARYNEQFF.

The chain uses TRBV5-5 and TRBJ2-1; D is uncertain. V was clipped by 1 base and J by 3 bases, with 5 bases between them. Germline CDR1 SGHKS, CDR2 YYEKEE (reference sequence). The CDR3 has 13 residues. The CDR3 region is CASSLQSYNEQFF. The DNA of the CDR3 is TGTGCCAGCAGCTTGCAAAGCTACAATGAGCAGTTCTTC.

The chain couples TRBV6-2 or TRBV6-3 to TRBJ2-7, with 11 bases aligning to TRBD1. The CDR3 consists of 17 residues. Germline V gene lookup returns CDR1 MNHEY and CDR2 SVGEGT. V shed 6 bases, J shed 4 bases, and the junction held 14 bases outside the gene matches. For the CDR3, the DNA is TGTGCCAGCAGGTCCCCCGAATGGACAGGGGGCGAATACGAGCAGTACTTC. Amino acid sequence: CASRSPEWTGGEYEQYF.